A single T cell receptor (beta chain) is shown here with its context. TCRdb's table, derived via immunoSEQ multiplex PCR, lists solely in-frame clones and lacks some. The data contain around 45,000 clones, 75% to 95% of them singletons. Germline V gives CDR1 SGHTA, CDR2 FQGNSA. The CDR3 extends over 13 amino acids. Trimming took 4 bases from V and 5 from J, leaving 11 bases between them. The data were obtained in a study of T cell changes during pregnancy in multiple sclerosis. The chain joins TRBV7-2 to TRBJ1-1; D possibly corresponds to TRBD1 (6 bases). This receptor was taken from a female donor with multiple sclerosis, enrolled in a pregnancy study. Here the sequenced sample was CD4+ T cells from peripheral blood mononuclear cells, taken before pregnancy. The CDR3 is CASSSRTATEAFF. The CDR3 DNA is TGTGCCAGCAGCTCCCGGACAGCTACTGAAGCTTTCTTT.